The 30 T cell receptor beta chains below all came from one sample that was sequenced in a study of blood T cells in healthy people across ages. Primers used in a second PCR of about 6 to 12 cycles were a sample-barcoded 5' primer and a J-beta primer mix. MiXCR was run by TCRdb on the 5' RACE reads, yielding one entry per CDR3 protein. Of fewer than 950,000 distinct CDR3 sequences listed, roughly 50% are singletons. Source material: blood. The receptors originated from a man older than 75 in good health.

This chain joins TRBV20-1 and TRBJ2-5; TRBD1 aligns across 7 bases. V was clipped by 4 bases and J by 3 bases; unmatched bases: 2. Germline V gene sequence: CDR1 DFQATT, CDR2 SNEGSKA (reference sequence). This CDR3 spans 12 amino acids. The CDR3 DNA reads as TGCAGTGCTAAGGGGGCAGAAGAGACCCAGTACTTC. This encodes CSAKGAEETQYF.

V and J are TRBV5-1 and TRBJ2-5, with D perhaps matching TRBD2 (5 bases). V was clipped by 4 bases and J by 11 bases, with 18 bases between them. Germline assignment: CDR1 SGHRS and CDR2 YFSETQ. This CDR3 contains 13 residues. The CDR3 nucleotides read TGCGCCAGCAGCCCACGGACCGTTGGGGAGCAGTACTTC. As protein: CASSPRTVGEQYF.

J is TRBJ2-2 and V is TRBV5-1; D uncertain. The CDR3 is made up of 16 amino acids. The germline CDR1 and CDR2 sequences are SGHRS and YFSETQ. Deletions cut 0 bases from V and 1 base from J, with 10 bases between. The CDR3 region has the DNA TGCGCCAGCAGCTTGGCCGGTGGGGTGAACACCGGGGAGCTGTTTTTT. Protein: CASSLAGGVNTGELFF.

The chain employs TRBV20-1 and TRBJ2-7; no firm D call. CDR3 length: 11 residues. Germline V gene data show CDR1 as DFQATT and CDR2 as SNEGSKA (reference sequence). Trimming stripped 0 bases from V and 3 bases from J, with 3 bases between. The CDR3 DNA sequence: TGCAGTGCTAGAGAGATCTACGAGCAGTACTTC. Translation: CSAREIYEQYF.

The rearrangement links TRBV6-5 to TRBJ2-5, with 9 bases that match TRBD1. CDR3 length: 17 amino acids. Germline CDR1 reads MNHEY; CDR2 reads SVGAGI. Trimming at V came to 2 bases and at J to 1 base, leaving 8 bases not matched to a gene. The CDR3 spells CASSYPAGQGVQETQYF. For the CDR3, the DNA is TGTGCCAGCAGTTACCCCGCGGGACAGGGAGTCCAAGAGACCCAGTACTTC.

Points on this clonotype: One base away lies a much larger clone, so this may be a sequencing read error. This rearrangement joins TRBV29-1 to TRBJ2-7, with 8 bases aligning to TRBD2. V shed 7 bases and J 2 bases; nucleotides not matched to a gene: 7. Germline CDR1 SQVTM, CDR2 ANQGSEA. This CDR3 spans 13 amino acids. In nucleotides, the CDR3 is TGCAGCGCTGTAATTAGCGGGACCTACGAGCAGTACTTC. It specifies CSAVISGTYEQYF.

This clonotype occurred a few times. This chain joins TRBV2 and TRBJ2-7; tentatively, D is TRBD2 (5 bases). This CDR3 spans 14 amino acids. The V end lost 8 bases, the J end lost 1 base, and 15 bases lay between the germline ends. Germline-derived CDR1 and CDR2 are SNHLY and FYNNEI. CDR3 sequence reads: CASSRESLSYEQYF. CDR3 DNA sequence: TGTGCCAGCTCAAGGGAGTCCCTATCCTACGAGCAGTACTTC. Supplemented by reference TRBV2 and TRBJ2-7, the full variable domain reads EPEVTQTPSHQVTQMGQEVILRCVPISNHLYFYWYRQILGQKVEFLVSFYNNEISEKSEIFDDQFSVERPDGSNFTLKIRSTKLEDSAMYFCASSRESLSYEQYFGPGTRLTVT.

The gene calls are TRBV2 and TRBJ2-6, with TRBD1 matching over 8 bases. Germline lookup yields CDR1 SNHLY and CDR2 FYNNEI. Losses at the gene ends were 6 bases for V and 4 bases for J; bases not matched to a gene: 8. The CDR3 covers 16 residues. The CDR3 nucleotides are TGTGCCAGCAGCACAGGGGGTCGGTCCGGGGCCAACGTCCTGACTTTC. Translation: CASSTGGRSGANVLTF.

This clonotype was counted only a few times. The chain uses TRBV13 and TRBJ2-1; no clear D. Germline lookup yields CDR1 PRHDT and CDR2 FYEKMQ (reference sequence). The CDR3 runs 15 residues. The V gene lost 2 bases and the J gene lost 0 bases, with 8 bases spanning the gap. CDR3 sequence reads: CASSLYGNSYNEQFF. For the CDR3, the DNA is TGTGCCAGCAGCTTATACGGTAACTCCTACAATGAGCAGTTCTTC.

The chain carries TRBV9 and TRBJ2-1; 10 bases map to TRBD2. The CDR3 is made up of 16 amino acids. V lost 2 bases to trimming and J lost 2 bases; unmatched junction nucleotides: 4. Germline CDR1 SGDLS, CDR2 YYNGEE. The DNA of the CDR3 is TGTGCCAGCAGCGTTACCGGGACTAGCGCCTACAATGAGCAGTTCTTC. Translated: CASSVTGTSAYNEQFF.

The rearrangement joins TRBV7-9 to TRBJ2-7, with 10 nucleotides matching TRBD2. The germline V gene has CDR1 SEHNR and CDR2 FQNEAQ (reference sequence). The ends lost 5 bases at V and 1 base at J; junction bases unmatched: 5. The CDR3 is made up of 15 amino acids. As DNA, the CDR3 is TGTGCCAGCAGCGTTAGCGGGAGGAAGTCCTACGAGCAGTACTTC. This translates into CASSVSGRKSYEQYF. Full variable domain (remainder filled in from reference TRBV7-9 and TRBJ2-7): DTGVSQNPRHKITKRGQNVTFRCDPISEHNRLYWYRQTLGQGPEFLTYFQNEAQLEKSRLLSDRFSAERPKGSFSTLEIQRTEQGDSAMYLCASSVSGRKSYEQYFGPGTRLTVT.

The CDR3 sequence is CASRPLRGSAEAFF. CDR3 DNA sequence: TGTGCCAGCAGGCCCCTAAGGGGTTCCGCTGAAGCTTTCTTT. The chain joins TRBV6-4 to TRBJ1-1; TRBD1 is a possible D gene (5 bases). V was trimmed by 6 bases and J by 6 bases, leaving 17 bases between them. Germline CDR1 reads MRHNA; CDR2 reads SNTAGT. The CDR3 is 14 amino acids.

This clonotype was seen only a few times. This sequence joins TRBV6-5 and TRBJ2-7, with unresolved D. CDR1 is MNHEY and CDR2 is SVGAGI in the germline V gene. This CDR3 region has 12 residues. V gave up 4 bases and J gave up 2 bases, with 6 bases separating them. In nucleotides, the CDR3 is TGTGCCAGCAGTTCCATAACCTACGAGCAGTACTTC. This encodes CASSSITYEQYF.

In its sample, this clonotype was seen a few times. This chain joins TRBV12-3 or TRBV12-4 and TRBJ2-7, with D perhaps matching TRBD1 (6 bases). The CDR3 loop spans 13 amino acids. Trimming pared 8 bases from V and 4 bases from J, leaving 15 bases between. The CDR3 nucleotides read TGTGCCAGCGCCAGGCAGGGGTTATACGAGCAGTACTTC. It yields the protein CASARQGLYEQYF.

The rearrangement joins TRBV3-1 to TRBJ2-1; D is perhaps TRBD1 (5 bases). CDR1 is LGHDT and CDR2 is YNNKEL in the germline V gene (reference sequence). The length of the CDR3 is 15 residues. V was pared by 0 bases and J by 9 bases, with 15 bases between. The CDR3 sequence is CASSQDSSGAGEQFF. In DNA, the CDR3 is TGTGCCAGCAGCCAAGATTCGAGTGGGGCTGGTGAGCAGTTCTTC.

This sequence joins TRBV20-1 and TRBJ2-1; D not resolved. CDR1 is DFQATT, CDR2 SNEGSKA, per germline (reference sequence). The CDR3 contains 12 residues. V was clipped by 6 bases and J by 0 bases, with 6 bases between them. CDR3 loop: CSAFSSYNEQFF. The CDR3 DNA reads TGCAGTGCCTTTAGCTCCTACAATGAGCAGTTCTTC.

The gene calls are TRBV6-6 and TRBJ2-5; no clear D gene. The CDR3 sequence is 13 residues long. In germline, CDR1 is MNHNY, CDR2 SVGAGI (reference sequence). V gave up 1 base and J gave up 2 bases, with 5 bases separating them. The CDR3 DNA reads TGTGCCAGCAGTTACTGGCAGCAAGAGACCCAGTACTTC. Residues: CASSYWQQETQYF.

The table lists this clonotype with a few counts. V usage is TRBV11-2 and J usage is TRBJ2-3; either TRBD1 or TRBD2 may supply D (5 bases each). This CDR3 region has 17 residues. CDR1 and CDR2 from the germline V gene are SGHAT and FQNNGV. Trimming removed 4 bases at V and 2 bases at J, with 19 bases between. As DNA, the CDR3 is TGTGCCAGCAGCTCTACCCGCTCTAGGGACCCCACAGATACGCAGTATTTT. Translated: CASSSTRSRDPTDTQYF.

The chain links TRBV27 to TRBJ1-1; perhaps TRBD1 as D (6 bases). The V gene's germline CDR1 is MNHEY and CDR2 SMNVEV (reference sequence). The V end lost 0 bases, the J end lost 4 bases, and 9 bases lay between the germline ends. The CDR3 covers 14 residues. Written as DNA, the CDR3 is TGTGCCAGCAGTTTATCCCCGGGGGCCACTGAAGCTTTCTTT. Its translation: CASSLSPGATEAFF.

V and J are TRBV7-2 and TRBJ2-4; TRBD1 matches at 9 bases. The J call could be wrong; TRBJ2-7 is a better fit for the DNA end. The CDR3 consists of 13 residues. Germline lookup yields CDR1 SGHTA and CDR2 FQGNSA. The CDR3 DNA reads TGTGCCACCCGGGCGGGACAGGGCTACGAGCAGTACTTC. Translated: CATRAGQGYEQYF.

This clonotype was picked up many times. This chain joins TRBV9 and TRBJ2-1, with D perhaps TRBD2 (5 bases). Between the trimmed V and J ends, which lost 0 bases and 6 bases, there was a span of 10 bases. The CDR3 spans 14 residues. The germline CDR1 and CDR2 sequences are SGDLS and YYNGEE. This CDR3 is CASSVGGSSNEQFF. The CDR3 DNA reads TGTGCCAGCAGCGTAGGTGGGAGTAGCAATGAGCAGTTCTTC.

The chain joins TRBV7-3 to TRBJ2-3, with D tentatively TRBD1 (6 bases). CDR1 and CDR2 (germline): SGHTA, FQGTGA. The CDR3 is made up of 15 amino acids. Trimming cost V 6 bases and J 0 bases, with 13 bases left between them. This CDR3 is CASSRQAWSTDTQYF. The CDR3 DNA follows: TGTGCCAGCAGTAGACAGGCTTGGAGCACAGATACGCAGTATTTT.

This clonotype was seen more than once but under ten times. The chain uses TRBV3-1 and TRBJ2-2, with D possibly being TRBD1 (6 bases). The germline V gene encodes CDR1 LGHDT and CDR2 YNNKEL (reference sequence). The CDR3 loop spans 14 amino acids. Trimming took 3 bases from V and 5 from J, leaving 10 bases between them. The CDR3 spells CASSHKGGTGELFF. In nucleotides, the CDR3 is TGTGCCAGCAGCCATAAAGGGGGTACCGGGGAGCTGTTTTTT.

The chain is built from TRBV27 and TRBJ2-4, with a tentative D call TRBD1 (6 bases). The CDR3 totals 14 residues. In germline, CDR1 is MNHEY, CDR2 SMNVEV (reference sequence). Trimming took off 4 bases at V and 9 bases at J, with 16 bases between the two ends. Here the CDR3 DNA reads TGTGCCAGCAGTTCCAGACAGGATTATACCATTCAGTACTTC. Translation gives CASSSRQDYTIQYF.

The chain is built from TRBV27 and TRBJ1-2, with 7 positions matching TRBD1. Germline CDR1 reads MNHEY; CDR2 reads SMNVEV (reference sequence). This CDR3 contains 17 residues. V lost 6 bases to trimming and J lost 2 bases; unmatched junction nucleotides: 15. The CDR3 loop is CASSSSRQGVTNYGYTF. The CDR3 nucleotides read TGTGCCAGCAGCTCATCCCGGCAGGGGGTTACGAACTATGGCTACACCTTC.

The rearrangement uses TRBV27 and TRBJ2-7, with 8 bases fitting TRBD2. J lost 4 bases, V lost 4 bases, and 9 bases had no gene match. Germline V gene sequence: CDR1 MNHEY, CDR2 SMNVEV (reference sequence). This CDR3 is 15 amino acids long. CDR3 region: CASSSFGRALYEQYF. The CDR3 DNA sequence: TGTGCCAGCAGTTCATTCGGGAGGGCCCTTTACGAGCAGTACTTC.

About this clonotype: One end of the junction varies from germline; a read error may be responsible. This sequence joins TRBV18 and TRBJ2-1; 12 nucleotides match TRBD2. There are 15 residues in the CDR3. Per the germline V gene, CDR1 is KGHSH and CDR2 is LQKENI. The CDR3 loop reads CASSPGLAGYNEQLF. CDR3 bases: TGTGCCAGCTCACCGGGACTAGCGGGCTACAATGAGCAGCTCTTC.

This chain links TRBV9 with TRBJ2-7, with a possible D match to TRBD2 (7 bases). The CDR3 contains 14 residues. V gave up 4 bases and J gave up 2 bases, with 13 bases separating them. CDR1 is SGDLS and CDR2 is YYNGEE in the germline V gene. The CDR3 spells CASSPRGGTYEQYF. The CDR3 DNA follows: TGTGCCAGCAGCCCAAGGGGGGGGACCTACGAGCAGTACTTC.

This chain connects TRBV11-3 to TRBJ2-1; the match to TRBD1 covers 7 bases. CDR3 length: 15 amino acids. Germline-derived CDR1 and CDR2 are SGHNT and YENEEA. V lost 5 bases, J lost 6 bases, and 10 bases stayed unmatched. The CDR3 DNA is TGTGCCAGCAGCCCCGGACAGGAAGGGGGCAATGAGCAGTTCTTC. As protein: CASSPGQEGGNEQFF.

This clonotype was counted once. CDR3 coding DNA: TGTGCCAGCAGCCCCCGAGCACAACTGTTTTTT. It codes for CASSPRAQLFF. The chain uses TRBV12-3 or TRBV12-4 and TRBJ2-2, with D uncertain. This CDR3 has 11 residues. V gave up 6 bases and J gave up 14 bases, with 13 bases separating them.